The 3 T cell receptor beta chains below were found in one sample sequenced in a study of CD8+ T cells in alopecia areata. Once RNA had been extracted, it was reverse transcribed into cDNA to act as the sequencing template. Here immunoSEQ multiplex PCR was the method, and the copy in TCRdb shows in-frame clones only, minus some. The table lists 45,000 to 60,000 clones, over 95% of them singletons. Sequences were derived from CD8+ T cells sorted from blood, sampled at week 0. The receptors were gathered from a human donor with alopecia areata.

The chain uses TRBV4-1 and TRBJ1-2; no definite D call. The ends were cut back, 5 bases at V and 6 bases at J, with 19 bases in the middle. CDR3 length equals 15 residues. Germline-derived CDR1 and CDR2 are MGHRA and YSYEKL. DNA of the CDR3: TGCGCCAGCAGCGAAACCCTGACTTCTTTGGATGGCTACACCTTC. Protein: CASSETLTSLDGYTF.

V usage is TRBV5-6 and J usage is TRBJ2-7, with 7 bases aligning to TRBD1. The CDR3 loop spans 14 amino acids. From germline, CDR1 is SGHDT and CDR2 YYEEEE. V lost 1 base and J lost 4; bases outside the gene matches: 5. CDR3 in amino acids: CASSLQGVTYEQYF. In nucleotides, the CDR3 is TGTGCCAGCAGCTTGCAGGGGGTAACGTACGAGCAGTACTTC.

This chain joins TRBV29-1 and TRBJ2-7, with TRBD1 matching 11 bases. The V gene end was trimmed by 1 base and the J gene end by 2 bases; junction bases not matched to a gene: 7. There are 16 residues in the CDR3. Per the germline V gene, CDR1 is SQVTM and CDR2 is ANQGSEA. CDR3 DNA sequence: TGCAGCGTTGAAGGTGTTAAGGACAGGGGGCCCTACGAGCAGTACTTC. Protein: CSVEGVKDRGPYEQYF.